This is a list of T cell receptor beta chains from one sample in a study of vaccination and CD4 T cells after COVID-19. For these receptors, no antigen is known. TCRdb re-called the PCR reads with MiXCR, one entry per CDR3 protein. There are several thousand distinct CDR3 sequences in the sample; around two thirds occur only once, and 30% to 40% lies in the top ten. Sequenced: CD4+ T cells from blood, cultured in vitro. These receptors were collected from a human donor who had recovered from COVID-19. CDR3s leave out the opening cysteine and the closing phenylalanine or tryptophan. The order of the fields is CDR3 protein, J gene, V gene.

cdr3_aa: ASSLSANRGGNTIY; j_call: TRBJ1-3; v_call: TRBV28
cdr3_aa: SARRGGKTNTEAF; j_call: TRBJ1-1; v_call: TRBV20-1
cdr3_aa: ASSDGGRPYGYT; j_call: TRBJ1-2; v_call: TRBV25-1
cdr3_aa: SARDPGGFNSPLH; j_call: TRBJ1-6; v_call: TRBV20-1
cdr3_aa: SARDDSYEQY; j_call: TRBJ2-7; v_call: TRBV20-1
cdr3_aa: ASSEASGGAGYGYT; j_call: TRBJ1-2; v_call: TRBV6-1
cdr3_aa: ASTPWSTGELF; j_call: TRBJ2-2; v_call: TRBV28
cdr3_aa: ASSPSASYNYGYT; j_call: TRBJ1-2; v_call: TRBV11-2
cdr3_aa: ASSLVSNTGELF; j_call: TRBJ2-2; v_call: TRBV11-3
cdr3_aa: ATSRTVGDGANYGYT; j_call: TRBJ1-2; v_call: TRBV15
cdr3_aa: ASLGGRDNEQF; j_call: TRBJ2-1; v_call: TRBV27
cdr3_aa: ASSPRLGVNTEAF; j_call: TRBJ1-1; v_call: TRBV11-3
cdr3_aa: ASSRQGAYGYT; j_call: TRBJ1-2; v_call: TRBV7-2
cdr3_aa: SAFPGQITDTQY; j_call: TRBJ2-3; v_call: TRBV20-1
cdr3_aa: SASGVGSEAF; j_call: TRBJ1-1; v_call: TRBV20-1
cdr3_aa: ATSRDREYEQY; j_call: TRBJ2-7; v_call: TRBV15
cdr3_aa: ASNPRGGNYGYT; j_call: TRBJ1-2; v_call: TRBV25-1
cdr3_aa: ASSLETALLGYT; j_call: TRBJ1-2; v_call: TRBV5-1
cdr3_aa: SARDLQGASEAF; j_call: TRBJ1-1; v_call: TRBV20-1
cdr3_aa: SARDGEGMGTEAF; j_call: TRBJ1-1; v_call: TRBV20-1
cdr3_aa: ASSQGTGMKTQY; j_call: TRBJ2-5; v_call: TRBV6-1
cdr3_aa: ASSYRGETEAF; j_call: TRBJ1-1; v_call: TRBV6-5
cdr3_aa: ASTIRASAQAF; j_call: TRBJ1-1; v_call: TRBV6-2/TRBV6-3
cdr3_aa: ASSLMGQRNTGELF; j_call: TRBJ2-2; v_call: TRBV7-2
cdr3_aa: ASSPSISRFR; j_call: TRBJ1-6; v_call: TRBV6-1
cdr3_aa: ASSLTVNTEAF; j_call: TRBJ1-1; v_call: TRBV11-3
cdr3_aa: ASSEQGRAYEQY; j_call: TRBJ2-7; v_call: TRBV2
cdr3_aa: ASSYLGAPDTQY; j_call: TRBJ2-3; v_call: TRBV7-2
cdr3_aa: ASSHFITDTQY; j_call: TRBJ2-3; v_call: TRBV11-3
cdr3_aa: ASHMGSHSNQPQH; j_call: TRBJ1-5; v_call: TRBV2
cdr3_aa: ASSLARAAPDYT; j_call: TRBJ1-2; v_call: TRBV11-2
cdr3_aa: ASSSPGLTDTQY; j_call: TRBJ2-3; v_call: TRBV19
cdr3_aa: ASSERGASNQPQH; j_call: TRBJ1-5; v_call: TRBV6-1
cdr3_aa: ASSREPAVYEQY; j_call: TRBJ2-7; v_call: TRBV7-8
cdr3_aa: ASSLAGNTEAF; j_call: TRBJ1-1; v_call: TRBV5-4
cdr3_aa: SVEGVDRFGYT; j_call: TRBJ1-2; v_call: TRBV29-1
cdr3_aa: SASGGSYGYT; j_call: TRBJ1-2; v_call: TRBV20-1
cdr3_aa: ASSEPVAELTEAF; j_call: TRBJ1-1; v_call: TRBV7-2
cdr3_aa: SASVTDYGYT; j_call: TRBJ1-2; v_call: TRBV20-1
cdr3_aa: SARVAGGQQNTGELF; j_call: TRBJ2-2; v_call: TRBV20-1
cdr3_aa: SARWWRVYNEQF; j_call: TRBJ2-1; v_call: TRBV20-1
cdr3_aa: ASSLAGQGSDTQY; j_call: TRBJ2-3; v_call: TRBV7-2
cdr3_aa: ASSTGNMNTEAF; j_call: TRBJ1-1; v_call: TRBV7-2
cdr3_aa: ASSSDSGANVLT; j_call: TRBJ2-6; v_call: TRBV6-4
cdr3_aa: ATSGGREGAYNEQF; j_call: TRBJ2-1; v_call: TRBV24-1
cdr3_aa: SAQARNYNTEAF; j_call: TRBJ1-1; v_call: TRBV20-1
cdr3_aa: ASSLAEWAQY; j_call: TRBJ2-5; v_call: TRBV7-2
cdr3_aa: ASSRDRDAEAF; j_call: TRBJ1-1; v_call: TRBV7-9
cdr3_aa: ASSLASGSRGQF; j_call: TRBJ2-1; v_call: TRBV5-1
cdr3_aa: SARLTGQNGYT; j_call: TRBJ1-2; v_call: TRBV20-1
cdr3_aa: ASSLTLGSTEAF; j_call: TRBJ1-1; v_call: TRBV5-1
cdr3_aa: AISDSISGFQH; j_call: TRBJ1-5; v_call: TRBV10-3
cdr3_aa: ASSPRVRLEYGYT; j_call: TRBJ1-2; v_call: TRBV4-1
cdr3_aa: ATSRGGQGAGEQY; j_call: TRBJ2-7; v_call: TRBV15
cdr3_aa: SARGPGTSPYEQY; j_call: TRBJ2-7; v_call: TRBV20-1
cdr3_aa: ASSTPDRRKLF; j_call: TRBJ1-4; v_call: TRBV19
cdr3_aa: ASSGRNNEQF; j_call: TRBJ2-1; v_call: TRBV7-9
cdr3_aa: AWGFQTTDTQY; j_call: TRBJ2-3; v_call: TRBV30
cdr3_aa: ASSTGTGYGYT; j_call: TRBJ1-2; v_call: TRBV2